The text below deals with one TCR beta chain. Antigen specificity is unknown. The V end lost 2 bases, the J end lost 7 bases, and 8 bases lay between the germline ends. Germline V lookup: CDR1 GTSNPN, CDR2 SVGIG (reference sequence). This CDR3 is 11 amino acids long. The sample originates from a study of Ad26.COV2.S vaccination and SARS-CoV-2 variants. Study-level background: Intramuscularly, Ad26.COV2.S was given either once or twice, 56 days apart. Whole-study results and caveats: Non-spike TCR breadth showed similarity between vaccine and placebo recipients.

The data were produced by immunoSEQ multiplex PCR, yet TCRdb's version contains in-frame clones alone and is incomplete. The sample comprises 380,000 or so clones, 88% of which are singletons, and approximately 5.9% rests with the top ten. The treatment was: 15 to 20 received Ad26.COV2.S at low or high dose, single or two shots; about 5 received placebo; per-sample allocation not given. Specimen acquisition occurred on day 63 following the initial vaccine or placebo injection. The sample here was peripheral blood, taken in a trial of Ad26.COV2.S vaccine versus placebo. The TCR sequence derives from a person aged 18-65 years who received the Ad26.COV2.S COVID-19 vaccine or a placebo. The chain carries TRBV30 and TRBJ1-2; no definite D call. CDR3 amino acids: CAWSILSGYTF. In DNA form, the CDR3 reads TGTGCCTGGAGTATTTTGTCTGGCTACACCTTC.